The table lists the clone carrying this T cell receptor beta chain with a few counts. Its antigen is unknown. Preparation of the TCRbeta library used unique molecular identifiers. TCRdb ran MiXCR on the PCR reads and lists one entry per CDR3 protein. The sample has around 250,000 distinct CDR3 sequences, 25% seen once; the top ten hold more than 2%. Germline-derived CDR1 and CDR2 are SQVTM and ANQGSEA. The V end was cut by 5 bases, the J end by 9 bases, with 17 bases between. The CDR3 totals 13 residues. This record belongs to a study of T-cell reconstitution after alpha-beta-depleted transplantation in children. General study results and limits: Reports say that about two months after transplant, the alpha-beta T cells came out of several hundred graft clones that had expanded. Once a year had passed after transplant, T-cell counts and diversity came mostly from newly produced T cells. Surviving recipient T cells and thymic progenitors accounted for the high day-60 TCRbeta diversity observed in some patients.

V usage is TRBV29-1 and J usage is TRBJ2-1; TRBD1 is a possible D gene (7 bases). The TCR comes from a girl aged 2 to 10 with Fanconi anemia, due to receive a stem cell transplant. The specimen was PBMCs, collected before TCRalphabeta/CD19-depleted stem cell transplant. Here the CDR3 reads CSVLRFQGGEQFF. The DNA for the CDR3 is TGCAGCGTTCTACGATTCCAGGGGGGTGAGCAGTTCTTC.